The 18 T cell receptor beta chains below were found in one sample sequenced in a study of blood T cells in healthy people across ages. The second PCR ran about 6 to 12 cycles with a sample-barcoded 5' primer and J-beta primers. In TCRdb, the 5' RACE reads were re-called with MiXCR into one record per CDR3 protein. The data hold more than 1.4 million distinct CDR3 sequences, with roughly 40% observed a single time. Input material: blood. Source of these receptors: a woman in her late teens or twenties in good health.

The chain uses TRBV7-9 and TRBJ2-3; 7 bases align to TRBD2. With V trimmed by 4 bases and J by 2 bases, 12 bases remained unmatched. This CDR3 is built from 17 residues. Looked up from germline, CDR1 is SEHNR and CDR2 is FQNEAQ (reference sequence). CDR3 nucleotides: TGTGCCAGCAGCTCGCTCTTCTGGGGGGGTCACACAGATACGCAGTATTTT. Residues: CASSSLFWGGHTDTQYF.

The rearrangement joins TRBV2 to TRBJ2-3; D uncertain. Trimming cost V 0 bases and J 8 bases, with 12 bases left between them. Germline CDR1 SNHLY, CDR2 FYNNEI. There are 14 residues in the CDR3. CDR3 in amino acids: CASSEAQKGGTQYF. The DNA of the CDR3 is TGTGCCAGCAGTGAAGCGCAGAAGGGCGGTACGCAGTATTTT.

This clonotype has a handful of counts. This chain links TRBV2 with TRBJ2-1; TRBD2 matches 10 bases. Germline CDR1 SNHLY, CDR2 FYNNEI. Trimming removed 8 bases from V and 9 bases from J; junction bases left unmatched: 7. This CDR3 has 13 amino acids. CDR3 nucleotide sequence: TGTGCCAGCCGTAGCCTAGCGGGAGTTGAGCAGTTCTTC. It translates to CASRSLAGVEQFF. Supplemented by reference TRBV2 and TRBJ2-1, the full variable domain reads EPEVTQTPSHQVTQMGQEVILRCVPISNHLYFYWYRQILGQKVEFLVSFYNNEISEKSEIFDDQFSVERPDGSNFTLKIRSTKLEDSAMYFCASRSLAGVEQFFGPGTRLTVL.

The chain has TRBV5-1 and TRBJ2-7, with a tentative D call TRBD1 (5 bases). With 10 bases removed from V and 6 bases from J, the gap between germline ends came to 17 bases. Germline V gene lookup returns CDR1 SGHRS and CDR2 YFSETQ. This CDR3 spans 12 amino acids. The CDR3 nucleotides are TGCGCCGTTTCACACAGGACGCGCGAGCAGTACTTC. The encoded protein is CAVSHRTREQYF.

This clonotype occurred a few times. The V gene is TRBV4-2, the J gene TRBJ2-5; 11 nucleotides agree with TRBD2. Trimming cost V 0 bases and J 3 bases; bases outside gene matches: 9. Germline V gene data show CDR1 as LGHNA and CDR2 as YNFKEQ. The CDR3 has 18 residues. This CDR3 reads CASSQDWRASGGKETQYF. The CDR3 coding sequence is TGTGCCAGCAGCCAAGATTGGCGGGCTAGCGGGGGGAAAGAGACCCAGTACTTC.

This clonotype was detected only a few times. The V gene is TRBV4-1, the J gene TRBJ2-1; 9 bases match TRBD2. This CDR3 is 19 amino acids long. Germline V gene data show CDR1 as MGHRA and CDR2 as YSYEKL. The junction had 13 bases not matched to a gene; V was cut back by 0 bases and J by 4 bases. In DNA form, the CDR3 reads TGCGCCAGCAGCCAAGATCTGATACTAGCGGGTGCCAGATACAATGAGCAGTTCTTC. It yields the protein CASSQDLILAGARYNEQFF.

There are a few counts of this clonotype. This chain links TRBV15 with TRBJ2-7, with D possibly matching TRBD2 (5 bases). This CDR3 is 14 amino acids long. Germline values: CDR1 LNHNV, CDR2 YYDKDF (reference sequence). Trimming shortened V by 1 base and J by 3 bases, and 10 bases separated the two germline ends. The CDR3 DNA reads TGTGCCACCAGCAGAGGGCTAGCCGACTACGAGCAGTACTTC. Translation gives CATSRGLADYEQYF.

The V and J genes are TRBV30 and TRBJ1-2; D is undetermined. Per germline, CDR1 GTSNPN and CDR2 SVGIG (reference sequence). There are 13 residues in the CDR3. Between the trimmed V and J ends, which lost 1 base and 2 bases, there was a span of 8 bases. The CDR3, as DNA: TGTGCCTGGAGTGGTACGGGAAACTATGGCTACACCTTC. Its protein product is CAWSGTGNYGYTF.

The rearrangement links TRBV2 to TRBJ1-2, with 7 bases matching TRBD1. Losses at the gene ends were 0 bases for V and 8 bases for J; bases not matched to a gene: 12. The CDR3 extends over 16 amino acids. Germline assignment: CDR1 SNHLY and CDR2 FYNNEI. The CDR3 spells CASSEAFDRAIRGYTF. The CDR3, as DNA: TGTGCCAGCAGTGAAGCGTTTGACAGGGCCATTAGGGGCTACACCTTC.

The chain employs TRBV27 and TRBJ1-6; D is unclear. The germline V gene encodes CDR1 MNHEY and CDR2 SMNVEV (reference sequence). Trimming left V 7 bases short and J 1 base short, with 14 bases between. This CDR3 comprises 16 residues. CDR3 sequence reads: CASTLDGVSYNSPLHF. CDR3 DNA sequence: TGTGCCAGCACCCTGGATGGGGTGTCCTATAATTCACCCCTCCACTTT.

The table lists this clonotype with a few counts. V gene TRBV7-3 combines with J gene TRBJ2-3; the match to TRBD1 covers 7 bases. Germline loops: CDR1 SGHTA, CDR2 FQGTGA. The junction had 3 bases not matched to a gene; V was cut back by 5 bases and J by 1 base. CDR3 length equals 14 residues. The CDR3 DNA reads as TGTGCCAGCAGCGACGGGACAGGCACAGATACGCAGTATTTT. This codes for CASSDGTGTDTQYF.

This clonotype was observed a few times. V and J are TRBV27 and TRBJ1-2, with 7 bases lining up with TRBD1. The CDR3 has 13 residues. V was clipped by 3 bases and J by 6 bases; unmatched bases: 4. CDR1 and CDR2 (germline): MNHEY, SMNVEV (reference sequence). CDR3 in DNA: TGTGCCAGCAGTTTGACAGGGATCAATGGCTACACCTTC. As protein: CASSLTGINGYTF.

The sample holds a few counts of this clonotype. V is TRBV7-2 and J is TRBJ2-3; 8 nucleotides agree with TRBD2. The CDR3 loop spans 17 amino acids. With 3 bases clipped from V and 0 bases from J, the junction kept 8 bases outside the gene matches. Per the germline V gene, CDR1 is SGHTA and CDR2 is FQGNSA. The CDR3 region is CASSFSSAGVSTDTQYF. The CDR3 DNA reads TGTGCCAGCAGCTTCTCCTCAGCGGGAGTCAGCACAGATACGCAGTATTTT.

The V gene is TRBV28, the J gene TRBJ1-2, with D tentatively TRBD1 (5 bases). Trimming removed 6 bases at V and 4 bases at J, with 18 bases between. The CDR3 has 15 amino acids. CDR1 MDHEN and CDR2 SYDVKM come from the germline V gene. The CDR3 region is CASRKAGGRAYGYTF. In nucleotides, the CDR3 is TGTGCCAGCAGAAAAGCGGGGGGAAGAGCCTATGGCTACACCTTC.

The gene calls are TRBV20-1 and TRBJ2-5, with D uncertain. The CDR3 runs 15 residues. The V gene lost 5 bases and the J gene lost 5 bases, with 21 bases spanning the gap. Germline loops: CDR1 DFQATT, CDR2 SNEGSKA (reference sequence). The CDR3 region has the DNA TGCAGTGCTCCCGTCGTCAAGACCGAGGTGGAGACCCAGTACTTC. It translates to CSAPVVKTEVETQYF.

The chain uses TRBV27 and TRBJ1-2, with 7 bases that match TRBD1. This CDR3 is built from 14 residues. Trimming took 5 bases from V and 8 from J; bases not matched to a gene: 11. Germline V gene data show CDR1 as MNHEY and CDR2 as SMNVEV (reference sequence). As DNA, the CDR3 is TGTGCCAGCAGTACATATGAGGGGGCTCAGGGCTACACCTTC. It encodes CASSTYEGAQGYTF.

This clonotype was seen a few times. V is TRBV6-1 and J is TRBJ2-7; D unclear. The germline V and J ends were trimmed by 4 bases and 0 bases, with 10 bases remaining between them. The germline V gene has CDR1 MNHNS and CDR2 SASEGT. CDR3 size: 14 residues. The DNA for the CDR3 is TGTGCCAGCAGTGGGTCAGGAATCTCCTACGAGCAGTACTTC. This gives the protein CASSGSGISYEQYF.

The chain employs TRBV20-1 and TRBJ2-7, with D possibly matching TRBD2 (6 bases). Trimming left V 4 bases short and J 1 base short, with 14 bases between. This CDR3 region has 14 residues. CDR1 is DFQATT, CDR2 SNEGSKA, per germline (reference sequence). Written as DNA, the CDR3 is TGCAGTGCTAAGTCCTCGGGACTTTCCTACGAGCAGTACTTC. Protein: CSAKSSGLSYEQYF.